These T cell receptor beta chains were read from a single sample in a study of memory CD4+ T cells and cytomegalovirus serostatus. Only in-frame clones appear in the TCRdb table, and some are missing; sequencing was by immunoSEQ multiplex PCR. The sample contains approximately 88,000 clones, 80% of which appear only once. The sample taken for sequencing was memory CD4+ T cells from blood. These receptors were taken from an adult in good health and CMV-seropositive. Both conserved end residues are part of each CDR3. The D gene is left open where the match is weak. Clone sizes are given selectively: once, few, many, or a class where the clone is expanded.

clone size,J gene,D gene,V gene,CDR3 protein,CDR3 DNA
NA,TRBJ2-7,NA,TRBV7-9,CASSPRGHEQYF,TGTGCCAGCAGCCCCCGGGGGCACGAGCAGTACTTC
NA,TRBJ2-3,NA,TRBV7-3,CASSPVRGGGDTQYF,TGTGCCAGCAGCCCTGTTAGAGGAGGAGGAGATACGCAGTATTTT
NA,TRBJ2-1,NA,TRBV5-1,CASSLELQEQFF,TGCGCCAGCAGCTTGGAACTACAGGAGCAGTTCTTC
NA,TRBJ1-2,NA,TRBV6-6,CASSYSYGYTF,TGTGCCAGCAGTTACAGCTATGGCTACACCTTC
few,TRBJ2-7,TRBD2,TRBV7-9,CASSPSGSYEQYF,TGTGCCAGCAGTCCTAGCGGTTCCTACGAGCAGTACTTC
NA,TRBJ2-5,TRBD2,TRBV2,CASTREGRETQYF,TGTGCCAGCACGCGGGAGGGCCGGGAGACCCAGTACTTC
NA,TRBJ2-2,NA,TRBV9,CASSVARGNTGELFF,TGTGCCAGCAGCGTTGCTAGAGGGAACACCGGGGAGCTGTTTTTT
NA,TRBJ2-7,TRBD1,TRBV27,CASSYRGWGYEQYF,TGTGCCAGCAGCTACAGGGGATGGGGCTACGAGCAGTACTTC
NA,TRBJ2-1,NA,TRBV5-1,CASSLRGGNFNNEQFF,TGCGCCAGCAGCTTAAGGGGCGGGAACTTCAACAATGAGCAGTTCTTC
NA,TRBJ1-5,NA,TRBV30,CAWNIGGLGQPQHF,TGTGCCTGGAATATTGGGGGGCTTGGTCAGCCCCAGCATTTT
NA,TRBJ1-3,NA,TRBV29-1,CSVGLFGNTIYF,TGCAGCGTCGGACTGTTCGGAAACACCATATATTTT
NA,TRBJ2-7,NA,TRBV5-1,CASSLTASTEEQYF,TGCGCCAGCAGCTTAACGGCCTCGACGGAAGAGCAGTACTTC
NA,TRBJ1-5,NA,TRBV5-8,CASSGGRAGNQPQHF,TGTGCCAGCAGCGGGGGCCGAGCGGGCAATCAGCCCCAGCATTTT
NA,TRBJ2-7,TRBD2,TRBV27,CASSFSSGGYEQYF,TGTGCCAGCAGTTTCTCTAGCGGGGGCTACGAGCAGTACTTC
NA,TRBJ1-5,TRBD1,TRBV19,CASSIGQGKFDQPQHF,TGTGCCAGTAGTATAGGACAGGGGAAGTTCGATCAGCCCCAGCATTTT
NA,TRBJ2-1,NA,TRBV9,CASSVGPDSYNEQFF,TGTGCCAGCAGCGTAGGTCCGGACTCCTACAATGAGCAGTTCTTC
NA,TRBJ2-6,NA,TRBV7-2,CASSLVGYGANVLTF,TGTGCCAGCAGCTTAGTCGGTTATGGGGCCAACGTCCTGACTTTC
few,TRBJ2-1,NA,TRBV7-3,CASSLNREYNEQFF,TGTGCCAGCAGCTTAAACAGGGAGTACAATGAGCAGTTCTTC
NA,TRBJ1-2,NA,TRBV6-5,CASSYSGTTFNYGYTF,TGTGCCAGCAGTTACTCCGGGACAACTTTCAACTATGGCTACACCTTC
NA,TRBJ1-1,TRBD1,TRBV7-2,CASSLAATGAITEAFF,TGTGCCAGCAGCTTAGCGGCCACAGGGGCGATCACTGAAGCTTTCTTT
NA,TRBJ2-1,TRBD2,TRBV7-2,CASSLASGSPNEQFF,TGTGCCAGCAGCTTAGCTAGCGGGAGCCCAAATGAGCAGTTCTTC
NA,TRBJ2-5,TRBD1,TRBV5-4,CASSLEGTGGRETQYF,TGTGCCAGCAGCTTGGAAGGGACAGGGGGACGAGAGACCCAGTACTTC
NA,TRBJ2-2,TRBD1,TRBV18,CASSPGTGPNTGELFF,TGTGCCAGCTCACCAGGGACAGGCCCTAACACCGGGGAGCTGTTTTTT
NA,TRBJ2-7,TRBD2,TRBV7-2,CASSAPLALAGNYEQYF,TGTGCCAGCAGCGCTCCCCTGGCCCTAGCGGGGAACTACGAGCAGTACTTC
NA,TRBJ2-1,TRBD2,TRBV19,CASSALAVLYNEQFF,TGTGCCAGTAGTGCACTAGCGGTTTTATACAATGAGCAGTTCTTC
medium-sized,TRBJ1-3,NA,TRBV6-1,CASTLMAGNTIYF,TGTGCCAGCACTTTAATGGCTGGAAACACCATATATTTT
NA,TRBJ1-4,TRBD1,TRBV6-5,CASRARTGREKLFF,TGTGCCAGCAGGGCCAGGACAGGGCGAGAAAAACTGTTTTTT
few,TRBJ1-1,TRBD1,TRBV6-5,CASSGQGLEAFF,TGTGCCAGCAGTGGACAGGGGTTAGAAGCTTTCTTT
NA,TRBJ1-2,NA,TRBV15,CATSSQYRETYGYTF,TGTGCCACCAGCAGTCAATACAGGGAGACCTATGGCTACACCTTC
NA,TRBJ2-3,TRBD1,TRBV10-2,CASSGQGWTDTQYF,TGCGCCAGCAGTGGACAGGGATGGACAGATACGCAGTATTTT
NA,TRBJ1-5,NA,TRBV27,CASSLGRGNQPQHF,TGTGCCAGCAGTTTAGGTAGAGGAAATCAGCCCCAGCATTTT
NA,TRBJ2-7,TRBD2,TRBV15,CATSRVGTRPYEQYF,TGTGCCACCAGCAGAGTAGGGACTAGACCCTACGAGCAGTACTTC
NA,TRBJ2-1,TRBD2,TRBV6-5,CASRMGLAAYNEQFF,TGTGCCAGCAGAATGGGACTAGCGGCCTACAATGAGCAGTTCTTC
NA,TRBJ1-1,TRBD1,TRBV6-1,CASSDPAGGGITEAFF,TGTGCCAGCAGTGATCCGGCAGGGGGTGGGATCACTGAAGCTTTCTTT
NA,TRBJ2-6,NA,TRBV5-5,CASSFPGSGANVLTF,TGTGCCAGCAGCTTTCCAGGGTCTGGGGCCAACGTCCTGACTTTC
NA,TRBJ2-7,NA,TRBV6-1,CASSEGLYEQYF,TGTGCCAGCAGTGAAGGGCTCTACGAGCAGTACTTC
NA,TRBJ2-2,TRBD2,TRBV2,CASRAGRDTGELFF,TGTGCCAGCAGAGCGGGGCGGGACACCGGGGAGCTGTTTTTT
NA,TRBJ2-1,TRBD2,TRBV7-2,CASSQTSGSYNEQFF,TGTGCCAGCAGCCAGACTAGCGGCTCCTACAATGAGCAGTTCTTC
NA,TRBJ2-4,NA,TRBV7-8,CASSLAGRDGQQYF,TGTGCCAGCAGCTTAGCGGGTAGGGACGGCCAGCAGTACTTC
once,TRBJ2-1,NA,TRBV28,CASSFGQGSNEQFF,TGTGCCAGCAGTTTCGGGCAGGGGAGTAATGAGCAGTTCTTC
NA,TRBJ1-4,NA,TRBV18,CASSPPGGSEKLFF,TGTGCCAGCTCACCACCGGGCGGAAGCGAAAAACTGTTTTTT
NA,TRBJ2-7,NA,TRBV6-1,CASSLGKLSGGEQYF,TGTGCCAGCAGTTTGGGGAAGTTGTCAGGCGGCGAGCAGTACTTC
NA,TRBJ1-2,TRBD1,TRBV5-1,CASSLDPGTVPQNGYTF,TGCGCCAGCAGCTTGGACCCTGGGACAGTCCCGCAAAATGGCTACACCTTC
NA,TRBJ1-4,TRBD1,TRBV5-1,CASSRGDRASTNEKLFF,TGCGCCAGCAGCCGGGGGGACAGGGCGTCGACTAATGAAAAACTGTTTTTT
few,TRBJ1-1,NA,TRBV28,CASRRTPNPNTEAFF,TGTGCCAGCAGACGAACCCCTAATCCGAACACTGAAGCTTTCTTT
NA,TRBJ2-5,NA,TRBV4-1,CASSQTQRGETQYF,TGCGCCAGCAGCCAAACACAACGGGGAGAGACCCAGTACTTC
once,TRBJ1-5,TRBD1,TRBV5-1,CASSLDPPGQGANQPQHF,TGCGCCAGCAGCTTGGACCCTCCGGGACAGGGGGCCAATCAGCCCCAGCATTTT
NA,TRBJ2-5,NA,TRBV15,CATSRDRGGRPQYF,TGTGCCACCAGCAGAGATCGAGGAGGGAGGCCCCAGTACTTC
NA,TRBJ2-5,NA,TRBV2,CASKESAETQYF,TGTGCCAGCAAGGAGAGCGCAGAGACCCAGTACTTC
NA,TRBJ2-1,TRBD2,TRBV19,CASSWGEREYNEQFF,TGTGCCAGTAGCTGGGGGGAGCGGGAGTACAATGAGCAGTTCTTC
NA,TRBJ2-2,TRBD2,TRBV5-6,CASSLEGLGVTGELFF,TGTGCCAGCAGCTTGGAGGGACTAGGAGTAACCGGGGAGCTGTTTTTT
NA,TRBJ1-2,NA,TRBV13,CASTSMPSYSASPSYGWTF,TGTGCCAGCACCTCTATGCCGTCATACAGCGCCTCCCCTTCTTATGGCTGGACCTTC
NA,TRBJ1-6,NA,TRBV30,CAWSVAGTTNSPLHF,TGTGCCTGGAGTGTGGCCGGGACAACGAATTCACCCCTCCACTTT
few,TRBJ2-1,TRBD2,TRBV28,CASSSPLASDKRIYNEQFF,TGTGCCAGCAGTTCGCCACTAGCGTCCGACAAACGCATCTACAATGAGCAGTTCTTC
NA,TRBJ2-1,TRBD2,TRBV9,CASSLATSGRTNEQFF,TGTGCCAGCAGCCTCGCGACTAGCGGGAGAACGAATGAGCAGTTCTTC
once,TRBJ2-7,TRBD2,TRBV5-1,CASSRGGASGSYEQYF,TGCGCCAGCAGCCGGGGAGGAGCTAGCGGGTCTTACGAGCAGTACTTC